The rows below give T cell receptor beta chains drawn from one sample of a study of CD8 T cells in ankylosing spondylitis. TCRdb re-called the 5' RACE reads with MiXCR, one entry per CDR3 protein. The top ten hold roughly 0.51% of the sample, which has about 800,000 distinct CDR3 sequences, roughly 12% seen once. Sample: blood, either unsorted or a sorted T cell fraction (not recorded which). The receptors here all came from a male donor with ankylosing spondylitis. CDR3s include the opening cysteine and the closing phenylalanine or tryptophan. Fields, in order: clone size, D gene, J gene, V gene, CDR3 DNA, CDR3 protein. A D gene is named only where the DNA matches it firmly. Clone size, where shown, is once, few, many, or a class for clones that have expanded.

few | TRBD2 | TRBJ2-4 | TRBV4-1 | TGCGCCAGCAGCCAACTGGGACTAGCGGGGAACATTCAGTACTTC | CASSQLGLAGNIQYF
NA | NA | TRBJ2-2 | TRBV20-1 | TGCAGTGTTCGGGGCCCGGACACCGGGGAGCTGTTTTTT | CSVRGPDTGELFF
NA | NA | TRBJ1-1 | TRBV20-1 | TGCAGTGCTAGAGATGGAGGGGGGAACACTGAAGCTTTCTTT | CSARDGGGNTEAFF
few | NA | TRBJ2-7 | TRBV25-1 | TGTGCCAGCAGGGCAGACTGGCAACTCTCCTACGAGCAGTACTTC | CASRADWQLSYEQYF
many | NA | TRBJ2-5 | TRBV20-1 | TGCAGTGCTAAGGGGGGAGAGACCCAGTACTTC | CSAKGGETQYF
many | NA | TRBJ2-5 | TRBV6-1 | TGTGCCAGCAGTCTTAACGGCGTTAAAGAGACCCAGTACTTC | CASSLNGVKETQYF
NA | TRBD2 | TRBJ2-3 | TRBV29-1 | TGCAGCGTTGAATGGGGGACTAGCGGCACAGATACGCAGTATTTT | CSVEWGTSGTDTQYF
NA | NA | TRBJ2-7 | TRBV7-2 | TGTGCCAGCAGCGCGACAGGATCTGTCTACGAGCAGTACTTC | CASSATGSVYEQYF
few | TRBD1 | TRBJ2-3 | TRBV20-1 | TGCAGTGCTAGACAAGACAGGGGACGGACAGATACGCAGTATTTT | CSARQDRGRTDTQYF
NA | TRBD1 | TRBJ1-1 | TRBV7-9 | TGTGCCAGCAGCTCCTCCAGGGGGCGGAGGACTGAAGCTTTCTTT | CASSSSRGRRTEAFF
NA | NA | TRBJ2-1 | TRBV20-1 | TGCAGTGCTCCATCCTTCCTGAAGAGCTCCTACAATGAGCAGTTCTTC | CSAPSFLKSSYNEQFF
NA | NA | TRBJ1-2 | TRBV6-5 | TGTGCCAGCAGTTACTCGAGTACAGGGAACTATGGCTACACCTTC | CASSYSSTGNYGYTF
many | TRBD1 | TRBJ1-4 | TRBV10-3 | TGTGCCACGGGACAGGCAACTAATGAAAAACTGTTTTTT | CATGQATNEKLFF
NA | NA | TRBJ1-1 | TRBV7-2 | TGTGCCAGCAGCTGGAGAGAAGCCACTGAAGCTTTCTTT | CASSWREATEAFF
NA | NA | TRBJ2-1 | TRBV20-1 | TGCAGTGCTAGAGATAGGCGGGGACGGGTGCGGCAGTTCTTC | CSARDRRGRVRQFF
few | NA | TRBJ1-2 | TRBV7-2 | TGTGCCAGCAGCTTCGGCTCCTCTGAGAGACTCTTTGTGGGCTACACCTTC | CASSFGSSERLFVGYTF
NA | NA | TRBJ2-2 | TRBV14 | TGTGCCAGCAGCCAAGCCCGACAGATGAACACCGGGGAGCTGTTTTTT | CASSQARQMNTGELFF
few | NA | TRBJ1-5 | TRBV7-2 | TGTGCCAGCAGCTTCGAAAGGGGAAGAAATCAGCCCCAGCATTTT | CASSFERGRNQPQHF
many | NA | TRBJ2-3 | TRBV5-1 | TGCGCCAGCAGCTTTGAGAGCCCAGATACGCAGTATTTT | CASSFESPDTQYF
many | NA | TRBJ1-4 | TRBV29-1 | TGCAGCGTTAAAAGGGACTCAACTAATGAAAAACTGTTTTTT | CSVKRDSTNEKLFF
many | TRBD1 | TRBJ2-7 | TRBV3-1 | TGTGCCAGCAGCCCCCCCGGGACAGGTCGTTACGAGCAGTACTTC | CASSPPGTGRYEQYF
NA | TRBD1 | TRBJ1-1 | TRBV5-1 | TGCGCCAGCAGCTTGGTAGGGGGCTGGAGAACTGAAGCTTTCTTT | CASSLVGGWRTEAFF
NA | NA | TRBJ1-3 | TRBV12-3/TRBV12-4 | TGTGCCAGCAGTCCTTGGCTAGGAAACACCATATATTTT | CASSPWLGNTIYF
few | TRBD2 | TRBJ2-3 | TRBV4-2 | TGTGCCAGCAGCCAAGATCCCGGGACTAGCGGGAGTAAAGATACGCAGTATTTT | CASSQDPGTSGSKDTQYF
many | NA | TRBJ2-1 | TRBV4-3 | TGCGCCAGCAGCCAAGACGGCAATTACAATGAGCAGTTCTTC | CASSQDGNYNEQFF
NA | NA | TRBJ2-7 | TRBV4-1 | TGCGCCAGCAGCCGGGGGGGCAGGACGAGCTCCTACGAGCAGTACTTC | CASSRGGRTSSYEQYF
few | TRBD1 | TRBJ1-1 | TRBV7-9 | TGTGCCAGCAACGGACAGGGATTCACTGAAGCTTTCTTT | CASNGQGFTEAFF
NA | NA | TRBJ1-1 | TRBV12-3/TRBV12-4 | TGTGCCAGCAGATCACCCACGAGGGGAAACACTGAAGCTTTCTTT | CASRSPTRGNTEAFF
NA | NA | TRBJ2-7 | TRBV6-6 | TGTGCCAGCAGTTCCGACCGGCGGGAGCAGTACTTC | CASSSDRREQYF
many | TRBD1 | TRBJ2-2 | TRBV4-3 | TGCGCCAGCAGCCGACAGGGGGGCGGACCCGGGGAGCTGTTTTTT | CASSRQGGGPGELFF
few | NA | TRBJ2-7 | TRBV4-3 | TGCGCCAGCAGCCCAACTTTGGGGCTTCTCGGTCGGGAGCAGTACTTC | CASSPTLGLLGREQYF
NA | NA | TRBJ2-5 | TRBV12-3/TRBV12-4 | TGTGCCAGCAAGCCCTCCTGGGTCCAAGAGACCCAGTACTTC | CASKPSWVQETQYF
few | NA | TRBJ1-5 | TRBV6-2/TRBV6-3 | TGTGCCAGCAGTCGCCCAGGACGGGGCAATCAGCCCCAGCATTTT | CASSRPGRGNQPQHF
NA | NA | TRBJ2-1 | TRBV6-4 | TGTGCCAGCAGTGACTTCCCAACAATCGGCAATGAGCAGTTCTTC | CASSDFPTIGNEQFF
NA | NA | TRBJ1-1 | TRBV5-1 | TGCGCCAGCAGCTTCGGTGGGGCGGTGACTGAAGCTTTCTTT | CASSFGGAVTEAFF
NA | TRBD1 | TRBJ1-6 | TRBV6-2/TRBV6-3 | TGTGCCACCCTCGGGACAGTAGGTTCACCCCTCCACTTT | CATLGTVGSPLHF
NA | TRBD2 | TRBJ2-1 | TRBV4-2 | TGTGCCAGCAGCCAAGATCCCTGGACTAGCGGGACTGAGACGGGCTCCTACAATGAGCAGTTCTTC | CASSQDPWTSGTETGSYNEQFF
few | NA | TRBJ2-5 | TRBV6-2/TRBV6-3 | TGTGCCAGCAGTTACTCCCGACTTGGGGTATCGGAAGAGACCCAGTACTTC | CASSYSRLGVSEETQYF
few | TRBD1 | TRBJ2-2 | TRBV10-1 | TGCGCCAGCAGTACGACAGGGGCGAACACCGGGGAGCTGTTTTTT | CASSTTGANTGELFF
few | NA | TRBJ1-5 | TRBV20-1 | TGCAGTGCGACACGGGGGGGGGCTGGTCGCAATCAGCCCCAGCATTTT | CSATRGGAGRNQPQHF
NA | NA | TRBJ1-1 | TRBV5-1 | TGCGCCAGCAGCTTGACAGGCACGATCATGAACACTGAAGCTTTCTTT | CASSLTGTIMNTEAFF
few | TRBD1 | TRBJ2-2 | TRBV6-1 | TGTGCCAGCGGGGTAGGGGGCGCGAACACCGGGGAGCTGTTTTTT | CASGVGGANTGELFF
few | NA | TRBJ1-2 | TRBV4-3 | TGCGCCAGCAGCCCACCTGGGACGGACCGACGGGGCTACACCTTC | CASSPPGTDRRGYTF
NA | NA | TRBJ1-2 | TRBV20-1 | TGCAGTGCTAGAGATAAAGGCAGCTATGGCTACACCTTC | CSARDKGSYGYTF
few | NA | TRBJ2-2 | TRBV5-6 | TGTGCCAGCAGCCTTCGGGCCACCGGGGAGCTGTTTTTT | CASSLRATGELFF
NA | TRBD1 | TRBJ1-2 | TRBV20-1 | TGCAGTGCCATGGGCGGGACAGGGGGAGGCTACACCTTC | CSAMGGTGGGYTF
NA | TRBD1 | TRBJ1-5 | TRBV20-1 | TGCAGTGCCCAACCTACAGGGGGGAATCAGCCCCAGCATTTT | CSAQPTGGNQPQHF
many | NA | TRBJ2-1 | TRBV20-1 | TGCAGTGTCTCCCCGGGGAGAGATGAGCAGTTCTTC | CSVSPGRDEQFF
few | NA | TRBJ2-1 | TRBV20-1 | TGCAGTGCTAGAGATCCTCGGGGGAGGGGGACCTACAATGAGCAGTTCTTC | CSARDPRGRGTYNEQFF
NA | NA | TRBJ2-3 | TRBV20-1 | TGCAGTGCTGAAGGGGGGGTTCCCACAGATACGCAGTATTTT | CSAEGGVPTDTQYF
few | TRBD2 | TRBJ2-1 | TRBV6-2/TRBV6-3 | TGTGCCAGCAGTGCCGGGACTAGCTACAATGAGCAGTTCTTC | CASSAGTSYNEQFF